This TCR beta chain is drawn from a study of cytomegalovirus exposure and HLA in healthy donors. Findings of the study overall: A highly shared variant cluster was judged a likely technical artifact.

With respect to this clone: Its specificity is not known.

This PCR relied on a set of 60 Vbeta primers and 13 Jbeta primers. Original processing notes: Roughly 9.9 million shared chains were among the roughly 80 million unique TCR beta chains that a later analysis counted. Sequencing used immunoSEQ multiplex PCR; TCRdb keeps in-frame clones, though not all of them. That table is the source of V, J and clone size, and D and trimming were worked out from the DNA. The data contain roughly 150,000 clones, approximately 79% of them singletons. Sequencing used PBMCs. The origin of this receptor is a male donor in good health and CMV-seronegative.

The CDR3 DNA reads as TGTGCCAGCAGTTTACGGGTGGCGGGAGGCCTCTCGGGGCAGTACTTC. It yields the protein CASSLRVAGGLSGQYF. The chain recombines TRBV27 with TRBJ2-7; 8 nucleotides align to TRBD2. The V gene end was trimmed by 2 bases and the J gene end by 9 bases; junction bases not matched to a gene: 15. This CDR3 is built from 16 residues. Germline CDR1 and CDR2: MNHEY and SMNVEV (reference sequence).